Listed here is a single T cell receptor (beta chain). The antigen it binds to is not known. It has no much larger one-base neighbor in the sample; base qualities were not kept. These data come from a study of blood T cell repertoires in COVID-19 (dated by TCRdb to the early 2020s). Context from the whole study: Collaborator samples came from the United States, Italy and Spain and covered acute and convalescent phases of COVID-19. Samples came from the ongoing ImmuneRACE study (first 160 participants) plus 1,254 subjects from 6 global collaborators. The material from the prospective study consisted of cDNA or gDNA derived from T cells, B-cell-depleted T cells, or PBMCs. The dataset comprised deeply sampled blood TCRbeta repertoires from subjects exposed to, actively infected with, or recovered from COVID-19. HLA class I and class II types, where available, came from metadata supplied by the sample provider rather than from assay-based typing. The repertoires were released in a freely available public database intended as a resource for research on the immune response to SARS-CoV-2. Nearly every sample came with metadata listing a de-identified subject ID, COVID-19 status, age in years and sex.

At one collaborating source in Seattle, patients were enrolled during active infection and were followed longitudinally through the course of disease. The collaborating institutions used their own protocols to collect whole blood in K2EDTA tubes. Collaborator samples were shipped for TCRbeta analysis as frozen whole blood, isolated PBMCs, or DNA extracted from either sample type. TCRbeta CDR3 regions were amplified from genomic DNA by means of the immunoSEQ Assay, a bias-controlled multiplex PCR. Turning to the authors' computational methods: Nucleated cell counts per sample were estimated from amplification of reference gene primers within the assay. To quantify the absolute abundance of each unique TCRbeta CDR3 rearrangement, sequence reads were collapsed and filtered. For each sample, productive Simpson clonality was calculated as the square root of Simpson's diversity index over productive rearrangements. TCRdb holds this immuneACCESS table with in-frame rearrangements only. Some clones are missing; in checked studies, unresolved V genes explain under half, and the rest has no known cause. From that table come the V and J calls and clone size; the DNA was used to work out D and trimming. For this sample there are about 480,000 clones; approximately 89% appear just once. The biggest ten clones account for roughly 12% of the sample.

Study-wide conclusions, independent of this receptor: The quantity of clinical and demographic metadata differed by source and by participant and was supplied without curation.

The TCR was taken from a woman aged 45-65 years with COVID-19, enrolled during active disease. The sample taken for sequencing was peripheral blood.

The CDR3 loop reads CASSLEGGQGRPAFF. The nucleotides read TGCGCCAGCAGCTTGGAAGGAGGACAGGGGCGGCCGGCTTTCTTT. This chain joins TRBV5-1 to TRBJ1-1, with TRBD1 matching 9 junction bases. From a lookup of the germline V gene, CDR1 and CDR2 are SGHRS and YFSETQ. V is trimmed back by 0 bases and J by 11 bases, and the junction contains 11 bases that no gene match accounts for. Including the terminal cysteine and phenylalanine, the CDR3 comprises 15 residues. Here the CDR3 DNA is all that survives: 45 bases in frame from base 1.